The 11 T cell receptor beta chains presented below share a single source sample, sequenced in a study of cytomegalovirus exposure and HLA in healthy donors. The PCR contained 60 Vbeta and 13 Jbeta primers. Using immunoSEQ multiplex PCR, the repertoire was profiled, and TCRdb retains in-frame clones only, with some absent. This sample has 100,000 to 150,000 clones, with about 72% found just once. Sequencing was carried out using PBMCs. The receptor source for this set is a female donor in good health and CMV-seronegative.

This clone was seen a few times. CDR3 sequence (DNA): TGTGCCGGGGCGACGGATTTATTCTATGGCTACACCTTC. Its protein product is CAGATDLFYGYTF. This chain uses TRBV28 with TRBJ1-2; the D gene is possibly TRBD1 (5 bases). With 11 bases removed from V and 4 bases from J, the gap between germline ends came to 17 bases. This CDR3 is built from 13 residues. CDR1 MDHEN and CDR2 SYDVKM come from the germline V gene.

This clone was seen more than once but under ten times. The chain is built from TRBV9 and TRBJ1-5; no definite D call. Germline CDR1 reads SGDLS; CDR2 reads YYNGEE. The CDR3 consists of 15 residues. Trimming removed 1 base from V and 0 bases from J, with 8 bases in between. The CDR3 is CASSVSGYSNQPQHF. CDR3 in DNA: TGTGCCAGCAGCGTATCCGGGTATAGCAATCAGCCCCAGCATTTT.

The CDR3 sequence is CASRRGWNTEAFF. CDR3 DNA: TGTGCCAGCAGGCGGGGCTGGAACACTGAAGCTTTCTTT. This chain links TRBV6-6 with TRBJ1-1; D possibly corresponds to TRBD1 (5 bases). Trimming left V 6 bases short and J 1 base short, with 9 bases between. There are 13 residues in the CDR3. CDR1 is MNHNY, CDR2 SVGAGI, per germline (reference sequence).

The chain carries TRBV6-6 and TRBJ2-1; 8 nucleotides agree with TRBD2. The ends lost 8 bases at V and 9 bases at J; junction bases unmatched: 9. The length of the CDR3 is 13 residues. In germline, CDR1 is MNHNY, CDR2 SVGAGI (reference sequence). CDR3 sequence (DNA): TGTGCCAGCGGAGCCGGGAGGGTCGGTGAGCAGTTCTTC. It encodes CASGAGRVGEQFF.

The chain recombines TRBV19 with TRBJ2-7; TRBD2 agrees at 11 bases. V was clipped by 4 bases and J by 6 bases; unmatched bases: 11. Germline loops: CDR1 LNHDA, CDR2 SQIVND (reference sequence). The CDR3 is made up of 16 amino acids. CDR3 nucleotide sequence: TGTGCCAGTAGTAACCCCGGGACTAGCGGCTTCGTCGAGCAGTACTTC. Amino acids: CASSNPGTSGFVEQYF.

The gene calls are TRBV19 and TRBJ1-4; TRBD1 might be the D (5 bases). The ends were cut back, 6 bases at V and 2 bases at J, with 13 bases in the middle. The CDR3 totals 15 residues. Germline assignment: CDR1 LNHDA and CDR2 SQIVND (reference sequence). The CDR3 nucleotides are TGTGCCAGTAGCCCCCGGCGGGGCACTAATGAAAAACTGTTTTTT. Protein: CASSPRRGTNEKLFF.

The V and J genes are TRBV7-9 and TRBJ1-1; D possibly corresponds to TRBD1 (6 bases). This CDR3 spans 13 amino acids. Germline CDR1 is SEHNR and CDR2 is FQNEAQ (reference sequence). The V and J ends lost 5 bases and 1 base respectively, with 8 bases between them. CDR3 sequence reads: CASSGTPNTEAFF. DNA for the CDR3: TGTGCCAGCAGCGGGACACCGAACACTGAAGCTTTCTTT.

The chain couples TRBV7-2 to TRBJ2-5; a possible D gene is TRBD1 (6 bases). The CDR3 consists of 13 residues. Per the germline V gene, CDR1 is SGHTA and CDR2 is FQGNSA. V shed 5 bases and J shed 5 bases, with 12 bases lying between them. CDR3 nucleotide sequence: TGTGCCAGCAGCCCAGGGGTAGGGGAGACCCAGTACTTC. Translating gives CASSPGVGETQYF.

This clone has a single count. This sequence joins TRBV7-9 and TRBJ1-2; maybe TRBD1 (6 bases). The CDR3 is made up of 14 amino acids. Trimming cost V 5 bases and J 4 bases, with 14 bases left between them. CDR1 and CDR2 (germline): SEHNR, FQNEAQ (reference sequence). CDR3 sequence reads: CASSGRQDFYGYTF. The CDR3 bases are TGTGCCAGCAGCGGGAGACAGGACTTCTATGGCTACACCTTC.

CDR3 coding DNA: TGCAGCGTTTTGGCAGGGGGGGAGACCCAGTACTTC. Translation gives CSVLAGGETQYF. The chain has TRBV29-1 and TRBJ2-5; a possible D gene is TRBD1 (7 bases). Trimming took off 5 bases at V and 5 bases at J, with 12 bases between the two ends. This CDR3 spans 12 amino acids. Germline CDR1 reads SQVTM; CDR2 reads ANQGSEA.

The rearrangement uses TRBV7-3 and TRBJ2-2, with D possibly being TRBD1 (5 bases). CDR3 length equals 14 residues. CDR1 and CDR2 from the germline V gene are SGHTA and FQGTGA. With 2 bases removed from V and 1 base from J, the gap between germline ends came to 5 bases. The CDR3 here is CASSLQGNTGELFF. The CDR3 coding sequence is TGTGCCAGCAGCTTACAGGGGAACACCGGGGAGCTGTTTTTT.